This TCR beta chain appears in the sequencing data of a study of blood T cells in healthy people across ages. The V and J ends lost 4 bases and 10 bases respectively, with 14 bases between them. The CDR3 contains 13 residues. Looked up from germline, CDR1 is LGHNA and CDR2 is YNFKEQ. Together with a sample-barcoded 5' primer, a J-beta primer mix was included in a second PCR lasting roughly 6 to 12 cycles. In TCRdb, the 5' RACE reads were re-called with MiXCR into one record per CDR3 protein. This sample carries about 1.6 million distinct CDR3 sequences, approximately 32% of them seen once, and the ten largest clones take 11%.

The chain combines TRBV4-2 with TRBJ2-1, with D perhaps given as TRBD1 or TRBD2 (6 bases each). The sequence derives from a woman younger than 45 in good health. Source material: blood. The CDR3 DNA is TGTGCCAGCAGCCCCGGTGGGGGGCGGGAGCAGTTCTTC. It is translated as CASSPGGGREQFF.